The entry below gives a single T cell receptor (beta chain) sequence along with its context. After removal of 5 bases from V and 1 base from J, the junction contained 5 bases not matched to a gene. The CDR3 is made up of 15 amino acids. Per germline, CDR1 MDHEN and CDR2 SYDVKM. Sequenced by immunoSEQ multiplex PCR; TCRdb stores in-frame clones only, minus some. The data show around 240,000 clones, with 85% to 90% seen just once and about 0.95% held by the top ten. The sample originates from a study of blood T cell repertoires in COVID-19. The chain employs TRBV28 and TRBJ2-5; 9 positions match TRBD2. This receptor was taken from a man aged 45-60 years who had been exposed to COVID-19. The source material was PBMCs or T cells enriched from blood (not recorded which). The CDR3 sequence is CASSGGAGGQETQYF. In DNA, the CDR3 is TGTGCCAGCAGTGGGGGAGCGGGGGGCCAAGAGACCCAGTACTTC.